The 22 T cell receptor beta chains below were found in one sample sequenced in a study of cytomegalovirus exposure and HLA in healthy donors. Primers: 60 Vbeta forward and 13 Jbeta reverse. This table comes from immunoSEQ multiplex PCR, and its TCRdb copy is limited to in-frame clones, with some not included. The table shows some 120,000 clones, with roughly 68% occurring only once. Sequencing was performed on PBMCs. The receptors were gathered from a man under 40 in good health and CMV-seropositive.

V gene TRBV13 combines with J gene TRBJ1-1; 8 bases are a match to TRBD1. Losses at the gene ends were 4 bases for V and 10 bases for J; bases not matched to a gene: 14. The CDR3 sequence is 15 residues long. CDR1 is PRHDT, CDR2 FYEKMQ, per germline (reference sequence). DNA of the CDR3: TGTGCCAGCAGCTCCCCCGACAGGGGACTGTTCGGAGCTTTCTTT. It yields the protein CASSSPDRGLFGAFF. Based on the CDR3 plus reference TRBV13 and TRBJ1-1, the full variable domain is AAGVIQSPRHLIKEKRETATLKCYPIPRHDTVYWYQQGPGQDPQFLISFYEKMQSDKGSIPDRFSAQQFSDYHSELNMSSLELGDSALYFCASSSPDRGLFGAFFGQGTRLTVV.

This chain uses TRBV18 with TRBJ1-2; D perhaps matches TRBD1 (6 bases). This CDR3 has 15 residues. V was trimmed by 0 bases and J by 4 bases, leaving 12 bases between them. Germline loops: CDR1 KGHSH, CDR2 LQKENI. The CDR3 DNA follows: TGTGCCAGCTCACCACCTTCGCTACAGGGCTATGGCTACACCTTC. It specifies CASSPPSLQGYGYTF.

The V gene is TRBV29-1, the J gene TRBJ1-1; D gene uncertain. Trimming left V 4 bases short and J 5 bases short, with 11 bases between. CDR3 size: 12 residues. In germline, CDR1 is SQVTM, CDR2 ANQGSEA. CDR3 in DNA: TGCAGCGTTGTAGTTGGCGGGACTGAAGCTTTCTTT. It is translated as CSVVVGGTEAFF.

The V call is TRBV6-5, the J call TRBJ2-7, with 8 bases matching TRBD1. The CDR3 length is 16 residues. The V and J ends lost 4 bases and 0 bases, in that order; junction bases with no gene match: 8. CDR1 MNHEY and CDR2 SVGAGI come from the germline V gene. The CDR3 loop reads CASSSITGTGSYEQYF. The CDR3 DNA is TGTGCCAGCAGTTCCATTACCGGGACAGGCTCCTACGAGCAGTACTTC.

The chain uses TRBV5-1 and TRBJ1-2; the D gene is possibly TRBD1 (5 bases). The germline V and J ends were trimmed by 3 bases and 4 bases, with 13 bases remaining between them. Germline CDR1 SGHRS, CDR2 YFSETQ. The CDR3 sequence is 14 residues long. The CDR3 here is CASSSGTLTYGYTF. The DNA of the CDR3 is TGCGCCAGCAGCTCTGGGACTCTTACCTATGGCTACACCTTC.

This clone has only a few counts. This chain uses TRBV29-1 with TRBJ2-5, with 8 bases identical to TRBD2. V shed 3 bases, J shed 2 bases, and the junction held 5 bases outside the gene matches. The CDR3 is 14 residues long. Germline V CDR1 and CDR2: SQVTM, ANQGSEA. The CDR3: CSVDLAGIQETQYF. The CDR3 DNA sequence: TGCAGCGTTGACCTAGCGGGCATACAAGAGACCCAGTACTTC.

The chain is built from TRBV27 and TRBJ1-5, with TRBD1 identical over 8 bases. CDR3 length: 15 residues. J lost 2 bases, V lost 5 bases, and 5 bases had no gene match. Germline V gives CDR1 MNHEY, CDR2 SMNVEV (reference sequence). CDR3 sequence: CASSRQGIGNQPQHF. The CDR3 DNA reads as TGTGCCAGCAGTCGACAGGGGATCGGCAATCAGCCCCAGCATTTT.

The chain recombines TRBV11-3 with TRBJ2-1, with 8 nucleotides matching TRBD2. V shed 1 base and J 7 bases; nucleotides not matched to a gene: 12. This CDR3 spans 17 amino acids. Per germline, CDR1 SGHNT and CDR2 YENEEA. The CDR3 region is CASSLGRGLVVGNEQFF. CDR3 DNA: TGTGCCAGCAGCTTAGGCCGGGGACTAGTAGTGGGTAATGAGCAGTTCTTC.

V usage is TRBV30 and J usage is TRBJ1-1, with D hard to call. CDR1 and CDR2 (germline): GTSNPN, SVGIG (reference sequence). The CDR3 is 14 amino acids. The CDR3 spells CEAEDGIRGTEAFF. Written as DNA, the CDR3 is TGTGAAGCAGAAGACGGCATACGAGGCACTGAAGCTTTCTTT. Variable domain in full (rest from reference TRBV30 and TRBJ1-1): SQTIHQWPATLVQPVGSPLSLECTVEGTSNPNLYWYRQAAGRGLQLLFYSVGIGQISSEVPQNLSASRPQDRQFILSSKKLLLSDSGFYLCEAEDGIRGTEAFFGQGTRLTVV.

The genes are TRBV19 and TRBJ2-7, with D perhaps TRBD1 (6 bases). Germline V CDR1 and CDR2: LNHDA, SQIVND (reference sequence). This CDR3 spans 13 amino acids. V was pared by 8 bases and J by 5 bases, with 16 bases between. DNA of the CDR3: TGTGCCAGTCAAACAGGGATTTCCCACGAGCAGTACTTC. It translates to CASQTGISHEQYF.

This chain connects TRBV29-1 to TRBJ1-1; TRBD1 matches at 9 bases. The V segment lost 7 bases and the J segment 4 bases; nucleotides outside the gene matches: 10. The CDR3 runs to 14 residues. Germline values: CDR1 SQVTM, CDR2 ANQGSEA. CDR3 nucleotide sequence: TGCAGCGGCCATCCCTCGACAGGGGGCACTGAAGCTTTCTTT. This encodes CSGHPSTGGTEAFF.

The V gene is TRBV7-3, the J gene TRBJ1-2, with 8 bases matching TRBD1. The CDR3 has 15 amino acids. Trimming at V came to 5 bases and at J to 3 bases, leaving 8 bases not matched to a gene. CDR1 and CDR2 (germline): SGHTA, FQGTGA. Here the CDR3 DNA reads TGTGCCAGCAGCCCAACGGAGGACAGGGACTATGGCTACACCTTC. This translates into CASSPTEDRDYGYTF.

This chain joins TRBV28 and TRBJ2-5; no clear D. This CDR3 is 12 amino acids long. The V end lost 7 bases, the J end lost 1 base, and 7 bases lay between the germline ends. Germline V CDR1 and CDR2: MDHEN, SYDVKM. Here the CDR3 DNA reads TGTGCCAGCAATTCCCTCCAAGAGACCCAGTACTTC. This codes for CASNSLQETQYF.

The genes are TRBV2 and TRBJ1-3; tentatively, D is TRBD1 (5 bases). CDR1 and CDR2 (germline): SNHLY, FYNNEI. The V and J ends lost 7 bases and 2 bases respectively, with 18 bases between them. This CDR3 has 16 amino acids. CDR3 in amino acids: CASKGHRARAGNTIYF. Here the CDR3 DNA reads TGTGCCAGCAAAGGTCATAGGGCCAGGGCTGGAAACACCATATATTTT. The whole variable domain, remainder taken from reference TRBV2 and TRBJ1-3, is EPEVTQTPSHQVTQMGQEVILRCVPISNHLYFYWYRQILGQKVEFLVSFYNNEISEKSEIFDDQFSVERPDGSNFTLKIRSTKLEDSAMYFCASKGHRARAGNTIYFGEGSWLTVV.

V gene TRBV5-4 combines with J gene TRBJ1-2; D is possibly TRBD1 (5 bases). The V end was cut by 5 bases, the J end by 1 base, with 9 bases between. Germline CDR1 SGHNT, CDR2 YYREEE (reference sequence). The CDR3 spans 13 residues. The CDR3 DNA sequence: TGTGCCAGCAGAGCAGGGTTTAACTATGGCTACACCTTC. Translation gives CASRAGFNYGYTF.

CDR3 nucleotides: TGCGCCAGCAGCCCAGACATTGGATTGGACACTGAAGCTTTCTTT. As protein: CASSPDIGLDTEAFF. V usage is TRBV5-1 and J usage is TRBJ1-1; D gene unclear. The CDR3 is 15 residues long. With 4 bases removed from V and 3 bases from J, the gap between germline ends came to 16 bases. CDR1 SGHRS and CDR2 YFSETQ come from the germline V gene.

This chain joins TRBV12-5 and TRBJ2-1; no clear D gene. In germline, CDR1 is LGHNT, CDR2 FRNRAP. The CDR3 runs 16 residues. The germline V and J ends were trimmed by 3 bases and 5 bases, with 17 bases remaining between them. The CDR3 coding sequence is TGTGCTAGTGGTTTTTATCCTCCCGGTTCAAACAATGAGCAGTTCTTC. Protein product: CASGFYPPGSNNEQFF.

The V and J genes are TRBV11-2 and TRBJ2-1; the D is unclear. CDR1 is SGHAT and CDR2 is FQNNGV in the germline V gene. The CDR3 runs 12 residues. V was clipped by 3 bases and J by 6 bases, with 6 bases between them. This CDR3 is CASSLASNEQFF. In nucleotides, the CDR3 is TGTGCCAGCAGCTTGGCTTCCAATGAGCAGTTCTTC.

CDR3 nucleotides: TGCGCCAGCCTGGTTGGGGGCACAAACACTGAAGCTTTCTTT. It yields the protein CASLVGGTNTEAFF. This sequence joins TRBV5-1 and TRBJ1-1; a weak D match, TRBD1 (6 bases). CDR3 size: 14 residues. CDR1 is SGHRS, CDR2 YFSETQ, per germline. The ends were cut back, 7 bases at V and 2 bases at J, with 15 bases in the middle.

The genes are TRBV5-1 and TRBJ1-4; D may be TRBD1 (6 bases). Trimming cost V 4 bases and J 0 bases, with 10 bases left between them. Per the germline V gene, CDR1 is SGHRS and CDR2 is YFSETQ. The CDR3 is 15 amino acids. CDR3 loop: CASSPNRATNEKLFF. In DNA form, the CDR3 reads TGCGCCAGCAGCCCAAACAGGGCAACTAATGAAAAACTGTTTTTT.

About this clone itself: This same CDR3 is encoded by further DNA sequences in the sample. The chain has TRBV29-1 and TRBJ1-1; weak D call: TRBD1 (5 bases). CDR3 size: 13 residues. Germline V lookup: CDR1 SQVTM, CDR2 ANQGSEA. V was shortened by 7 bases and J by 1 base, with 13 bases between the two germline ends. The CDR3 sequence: CSAAGGGNTEAFF. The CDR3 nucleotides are TGCAGCGCCGCGGGGGGAGGGAACACTGAAGCTTTCTTT.

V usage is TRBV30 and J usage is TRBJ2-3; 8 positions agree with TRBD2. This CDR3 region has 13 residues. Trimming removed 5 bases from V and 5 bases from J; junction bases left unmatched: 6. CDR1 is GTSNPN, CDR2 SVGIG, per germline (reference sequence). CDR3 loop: CAWRILAGDTQYF. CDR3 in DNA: TGTGCCTGGCGTATCCTAGCGGGAGATACGCAGTATTTT.